These 29 T cell receptor beta chains were sequenced from one sample in a study of T-cell memory formation after mild COVID-19. TCRdb called the 5' RACE reads again in MiXCR, with one record for every CDR3 protein. The sample gives nearly 200,000 distinct CDR3 sequences, about 18% of which show up once; roughly 2.3% is in the top ten. Sequencing used PBMCs or a T cell subset sorted from them (not recorded which). These receptors came from an adult woman who had mild COVID-19 (a few samples of this study predate the infection). Cell type and time point are not known.

In DNA form, the CDR3 reads TGTGCCAGCAGCCCCAAACAGGCTAGCGATGACACCGGGGAGCTGTTTTTT. It yields the protein CASSPKQASDDTGELFF. The chain links TRBV4-2 to TRBJ2-2; TRBD2 is a possible D gene (6 bases). V was pared by 4 bases and J by 3 bases, with 18 bases between. From germline, CDR1 is LGHNA and CDR2 YNFKEQ. The CDR3 has 17 residues.

This clonotype was seen once. V gene TRBV12-2 combines with J gene TRBJ1-5. TRBV12-2 is given as a pseudogene. This CDR3 has 13 residues. In DNA, the CDR3 is TGTGCAAGCCCCAACGGGTGGGGTCAGCCCCAGCATTTT. This gives the protein CASPNGWGQPQHF.

The chain couples TRBV24-1 to TRBJ2-3; maybe TRBD1 (6 bases). The CDR3 is made up of 14 amino acids. V was clipped by 2 bases and J by 6 bases, with 11 bases between them. Germline V gene data show CDR1 as KGHDR and CDR2 as SFDVKD. The CDR3 DNA sequence: TGTGCCACCAGTGATTCTACAGGGATGGATACGCAGTATTTT. This sequence encodes CATSDSTGMDTQYF.

This clonotype was counted a few times. V gene TRBV24-1 combines with J gene TRBJ2-2, with a possible D match to TRBD2 (5 bases). The CDR3 covers 18 residues. Germline V gene sequence: CDR1 KGHDR, CDR2 SFDVKD. V lost 3 bases and J lost 5, with 21 bases in between. CDR3 in amino acids: CATSDRTGRSSSTGELFF. The CDR3 coding sequence is TGTGCCACCAGTGATAGGACTGGGCGTAGTTCATCGACCGGGGAGCTGTTTTTT.

V and J are TRBV20-1 and TRBJ2-3; perhaps D is TRBD1 or TRBD2 (5 bases each). The germline V and J ends were trimmed by 6 bases and 0 bases, with 13 bases remaining between them. In germline, CDR1 is DFQATT, CDR2 SNEGSKA (reference sequence). There are 14 residues in the CDR3. CDR3 sequence reads: CSAIGTGSTDTQYF. CDR3 nucleotides: TGCAGTGCGATAGGGACGGGGAGCACAGATACGCAGTATTTT.

The DNA for the CDR3 is TGTGCCAGCAGCCAAGAACGGCGAGCAAGGGAGCAGTACTTC. Protein: CASSQERRAREQYF. This rearrangement joins TRBV3-1 to TRBJ2-7; D is unresolved. CDR1 and CDR2 from the germline V gene are LGHDT and YNNKEL (reference sequence). V was clipped by 0 bases and J by 7 bases, with 13 bases between them. The CDR3 runs 14 residues.

The chain is built from TRBV29-1 and TRBJ2-1; 11 positions agree with TRBD2. V was clipped by 4 bases and J by 9 bases; unmatched bases: 14. The CDR3 is 16 amino acids. Germline CDR1 SQVTM, CDR2 ANQGSEA. The CDR3: CSVVRATSGGYAEQFF. CDR3 bases: TGCAGCGTTGTTCGGGCAACTAGCGGGGGATATGCTGAGCAGTTCTTC.

This clonotype appeared a few times. The chain combines TRBV27 with TRBJ2-5; no firm D call. Per germline, CDR1 MNHEY and CDR2 SMNVEV (reference sequence). This CDR3 has 15 residues. The ends were cut back, 6 bases at V and 5 bases at J, with 19 bases in the middle. The CDR3, as DNA: TGTGCCAGCAGCCCCGGACGGTCCCCCTTCGAGACCCAGTACTTC. Encoded protein: CASSPGRSPFETQYF.

This clonotype has just a few counts. CDR3 loop: CASSRTPGTSGTSYNEQFF. DNA of the CDR3: TGTGCCAGCAGTCGCACGCCCGGGACTAGCGGGACGTCCTACAATGAGCAGTTCTTC. This sequence joins TRBV5-5 and TRBJ2-1; 13 bases are shared with TRBD2. Germline V gene sequence: CDR1 SGHKS, CDR2 YYEKEE (reference sequence). There are 19 residues in the CDR3. Trimming cost V 5 bases and J 1 base; bases outside gene matches: 12.

This clonotype was recorded a few times. The rearrangement uses TRBV7-3 and TRBJ2-2, with D possibly matching TRBD1 (6 bases). Trimming took off 3 bases at V and 1 base at J, with 6 bases between the two ends. This CDR3 contains 14 residues. Germline V gene sequence: CDR1 SGHTA, CDR2 FQGTGA. CDR3 sequence reads: CASSLTGNTGELFF. CDR3 DNA sequence: TGTGCCAGCAGCTTGACAGGGAACACCGGGGAGCTGTTTTTT.

The chain has TRBV7-9 and TRBJ1-2; D is possibly TRBD1 (5 bases). The ends were cut back, 7 bases at V and 10 bases at J, with 19 bases in the middle. CDR3 length: 13 amino acids. CDR1 SEHNR and CDR2 FQNEAQ come from the germline V gene (reference sequence). This CDR3 reads CASIITGGVAYTF. The DNA of the CDR3 is TGTGCCAGCATCATTACTGGAGGGGTAGCCTACACCTTC.

This clonotype was detected only a few times. The chain combines TRBV6-5 with TRBJ1-2; D is unclear. V gave up 2 bases and J gave up 9 bases, with 16 bases separating them. Germline CDR1 MNHEY, CDR2 SVGAGI. CDR3 length: 14 amino acids. CDR3 sequence reads: CASSYVPDSSRYTF. The CDR3 nucleotides are TGTGCCAGCAGTTACGTCCCTGATTCGTCGCGCTACACCTTC.

This chain uses TRBV7-2 with TRBJ2-5; D possibly corresponds to TRBD2 (5 bases). Per the germline V gene, CDR1 is SGHTA and CDR2 is FQGNSA. The CDR3 has 14 amino acids. Trimming pared 1 base from V and 5 bases from J, leaving 11 bases between. The CDR3 is CASSLEAREETQYF. The CDR3 DNA follows: TGTGCCAGCAGCTTAGAGGCTAGGGAGGAGACCCAGTACTTC. Together with reference TRBV7-2 and TRBJ2-5, the CDR3 gives the full variable domain: GAGVSQSPSNKVTEKGKDVELRCDPISGHTALYWYRQSLGQGLEFLIYFQGNSAPDKSGLPSDRFSAERTGGSVSTLTIQRTQQEDSAVYLCASSLEAREETQYFGPGTRLLVL.

This clonotype was counted a few times. The rearrangement joins TRBV5-1 to TRBJ2-7; 7 bases are shared with TRBD2. Germline CDR1 and CDR2: SGHRS and YFSETQ. The CDR3 runs to 15 residues. The trim removed 0 bases at V and 2 bases at J, leaving 5 bases unmatched. The CDR3 nucleotides are TGCGCCAGCAGCTTGGCCGGGGGGAACCCCTACGAGCAGTACTTC. It yields the protein CASSLAGGNPYEQYF. Full variable domain (rest looked up from reference TRBV5-1 and TRBJ2-7): KAGVTQTPRYLIKTRGQQVTLSCSPISGHRSVSWYQQTPGQGLQFLFEYFSETQRNKGNFPGRFSGRQFSNSRSEMNVSTLELGDSALYLCASSLAGGNPYEQYFGPGTRLTVT.

This clonotype was detected only a few times. The V call is TRBV11-1, the J call TRBJ2-5; the D is unclear. The CDR3 totals 12 residues. Looked up from germline, CDR1 is SGHAT and CDR2 is FQDESV (reference sequence). V lost 4 bases to trimming and J lost 3 bases, with 6 bases between them. The CDR3: CASSSAEETQYF. The CDR3 DNA reads TGTGCCAGCAGCTCCGCTGAAGAGACCCAGTACTTC. The whole variable domain, filled in from reference TRBV11-1 and TRBJ2-5, reads EAEVAQSPRYKITEKSQAVAFWCDPISGHATLYWYRQILGQGPELLVQFQDESVVDDSQLPKDRFSAERLKGVDSTLKIQPAELGDSAMYLCASSSAEETQYFGPGTRLLVL.

This clonotype was picked up a small number of times. The chain couples TRBV12-3 or TRBV12-4 to TRBJ1-2, with D perhaps matching TRBD1 (6 bases). V was pared by 5 bases and J by 8 bases, with 15 bases between. There are 13 residues in the CDR3. The CDR3 region is CASSPRGTLGYTF. The CDR3 nucleotides are TGTGCCAGCAGTCCCAGGGGCACGTTGGGCTACACCTTC.

The chain carries TRBV2 and TRBJ1-1, with D uncertain. The CDR3 is made up of 14 amino acids. Trimming pared 4 bases from V and 2 bases from J, leaving 11 bases between. The germline gives CDR1 SNHLY, CDR2 FYNNEI. CDR3 region: CASSVRFANTEAFF. The DNA of the CDR3 is TGTGCCAGCAGTGTTAGGTTCGCTAACACTGAAGCTTTCTTT.

The V call is TRBV4-2, the J call TRBJ2-3, with unresolved D. V lost 1 base and J lost 1, with 6 bases in between. Germline CDR1 and CDR2: LGHNA and YNFKEQ. This CDR3 region has 14 residues. This CDR3 is CASSQGRGTDTQYF. The CDR3 DNA reads as TGTGCCAGCAGCCAAGGTCGAGGCACAGATACGCAGTATTTT.

The chain has TRBV5-1 and TRBJ2-1, with 7 bases identical to TRBD1. This CDR3 has 17 amino acids. Trimming took 4 bases from V and 2 from J; bases not matched to a gene: 12. In germline, CDR1 is SGHRS, CDR2 YFSETQ. Written as DNA, the CDR3 is TGCGCCAGCAGCCGAGGCCCGACAGGGAACCCCTACAATGAGCAGTTCTTC. Protein: CASSRGPTGNPYNEQFF.

This clonotype was found a few times. This sequence joins TRBV7-2 and TRBJ1-1; D is unresolved. CDR3 length: 16 residues. Per germline, CDR1 SGHTA and CDR2 FQGNSA. With 3 bases removed from V and 1 base from J, the gap between germline ends came to 15 bases. The CDR3 loop is CASSLLYPQANTEAFF. In nucleotides, the CDR3 is TGTGCCAGCAGCTTGCTCTACCCTCAGGCGAACACTGAAGCTTTCTTT.

The rearrangement uses TRBV6-5 and TRBJ1-1, with TRBD1 matching 9 bases. With 5 bases clipped from V and 4 bases from J, the junction kept 11 bases outside the gene matches. Germline V CDR1 and CDR2: MNHEY, SVGAGI. This CDR3 comprises 16 residues. The CDR3 region has the DNA TGTGCCAGCAGTCCGAGGACAGGGGTGGTGGTCACTGAAGCTTTCTTT. Protein: CASSPRTGVVVTEAFF.

This clonotype was seen a few times. Here the CDR3 reads CASSFSGPNEKLFF. The CDR3 DNA reads TGCGCCAGCAGCTTTTCAGGGCCTAATGAAAAACTGTTTTTT. The V gene is TRBV5-1, the J gene TRBJ1-4, with a possible D match to TRBD1 (5 bases). This CDR3 region has 14 residues. The germline gives CDR1 SGHRS, CDR2 YFSETQ. V was clipped by 2 bases and J by 3 bases, with 8 bases between them. Drawing the rest from reference TRBV5-1 and TRBJ1-4, the complete variable domain is KAGVTQTPRYLIKTRGQQVTLSCSPISGHRSVSWYQQTPGQGLQFLFEYFSETQRNKGNFPGRFSGRQFSNSRSEMNVSTLELGDSALYLCASSFSGPNEKLFFGSGTQLSVL.

This clonotype was found a few times. The J gene is TRBJ1-1, the V gene TRBV30; tentative D call: TRBD1 (6 bases). CDR1 GTSNPN and CDR2 SVGIG come from the germline V gene (reference sequence). The CDR3 totals 12 residues. The CDR3 loop reads CAAMGADTEAFF. The DNA for the CDR3 is TGTGCTGCCATGGGGGCTGACACTGAAGCTTTCTTT.

V is TRBV20-1 and J is TRBJ2-7, with D perhaps TRBD1 (6 bases). Germline assignment: CDR1 DFQATT and CDR2 SNEGSKA (reference sequence). The V end was cut by 7 bases, the J end by 0 bases, with 7 bases between. This CDR3 is built from 11 residues. The CDR3 sequence: CSGTVSYEQYF. The DNA of the CDR3 is TGCAGTGGGACAGTCTCCTACGAGCAGTACTTC.

The V gene is TRBV7-2, the J gene TRBJ2-3, with a possible D match to TRBD2 (6 bases). Per the germline V gene, CDR1 is SGHTA and CDR2 is FQGNSA. V lost 5 bases to trimming and J lost 0 bases, with 12 bases between them. The CDR3 runs to 15 residues. In nucleotides, the CDR3 is TGTGCCAGCAGCAAACGGACTACTAGCACAGATACGCAGTATTTT. It encodes CASSKRTTSTDTQYF.

This chain links TRBV5-1 with TRBJ2-3; no firm D call. V was pared by 3 bases and J by 0 bases, with 8 bases between. The CDR3 totals 14 residues. The germline CDR1 and CDR2 sequences are SGHRS and YFSETQ. The CDR3, as DNA: TGCGCCAGCAGCTCTCCGGTTAGCACAGATACGCAGTATTTT. Amino acids: CASSSPVSTDTQYF.

CDR3 bases: TGTGCCAGCAGCCGGGAGCCCTCCTCATCGTATGGCTACACCTTC. This codes for CASSREPSSSYGYTF. V gene TRBV6-1 combines with J gene TRBJ1-2; no firm D call. The CDR3 loop spans 15 amino acids. V was clipped by 6 bases and J by 5 bases, with 19 bases between them. CDR1 is MNHNS, CDR2 SASEGT, per germline.

This clonotype has only a few counts. The J gene is TRBJ2-1, the V gene TRBV15; D not certain. The germline CDR1 and CDR2 sequences are LNHNV and YYDKDF (reference sequence). This CDR3 has 11 residues. The V gene lost 7 bases and the J gene lost 4 bases, with 5 bases spanning the gap. The CDR3 protein is CATTNYNEQFF. In DNA, the CDR3 is TGTGCCACCACTAATTACAATGAGCAGTTCTTC.

This clonotype was recorded a few times. This chain joins TRBV20-1 and TRBJ2-1; D tentatively fits TRBD1 or TRBD2 (5 bases each). Germline CDR1 and CDR2: DFQATT and SNEGSKA (reference sequence). The CDR3 is 11 amino acids. V was cut by 5 bases and J by 12 bases, with 14 bases left in between. CDR3 amino acids: CSAQSPGRQFF. DNA for the CDR3: TGCAGTGCTCAATCCCCGGGACGGCAGTTCTTC.